Below are 9 T cell receptor beta chains sequenced from a single sample in a study of blood T cells in healthy people across ages. A sample-barcoded 5' primer and a J-beta primer mix were used in a second PCR of about 6 to 12 cycles. TCRdb fed the 5' RACE reads into MiXCR, producing one record per CDR3 protein. The table lists some 290,000 distinct CDR3 sequences, 27% of them singletons, with around 30% in the top ten. Source material: blood. The receptor set was obtained from a woman in her 70s in good health.

The chain joins TRBV20-1 to TRBJ2-5; 9 nucleotides agree with TRBD2. V dropped 0 bases and J dropped 5; count of bases not matched to a gene: 7. Germline CDR1 reads DFQATT; CDR2 reads SNEGSKA (reference sequence). The CDR3 length is 15 residues. The CDR3 protein is CSARDPGRGGETQYF. In nucleotides, the CDR3 is TGCAGTGCTAGAGATCCCGGGCGGGGGGGGGAGACCCAGTACTTC.

The chain joins TRBV9 to TRBJ1-1; D is uncertain. Trimming left V 0 bases short and J 5 bases short, with 8 bases between. Germline V CDR1 and CDR2: SGDLS, YYNGEE. The CDR3 covers 13 residues. The CDR3 sequence is CASSVVVGTEAFF. The CDR3 nucleotides read TGTGCCAGCAGCGTAGTGGTGGGGACTGAAGCTTTCTTT. Looking up the rest from reference TRBV9 and TRBJ1-1 gives the full variable domain: DSGVTQTPKHLITATGQRVTLRCSPRSGDLSVYWYQQSLDQGLQFLIQYYNGEERAKGNILERFSAQQFPDLHSELNLSSLELGDSALYFCASSVVVGTEAFFGQGTRLTVV.

J is TRBJ2-3 and V is TRBV7-2; 7 bases line up with TRBD1. The CDR3 sequence is 16 residues long. Unmatched junction bases numbered 6, after V lost 1 base and J lost 2 bases. Germline V lookup: CDR1 SGHTA, CDR2 FQGNSA. As DNA, the CDR3 is TGTGCCAGCAGCTTAGACGGCAGGGGGTCCACAGATACGCAGTATTTT. This translates into CASSLDGRGSTDTQYF.

The J gene is TRBJ1-1, the V gene TRBV7-9; D is perhaps TRBD1 (5 bases). Between the trimmed V and J ends, which lost 3 bases and 6 bases, there was a span of 11 bases. The germline gives CDR1 SEHNR, CDR2 FQNEAQ (reference sequence). The CDR3 consists of 13 residues. The CDR3 loop reads CASSFGGTAEAFF. CDR3 coding DNA: TGTGCCAGCAGCTTTGGGGGGACCGCTGAAGCTTTCTTT.

The genes are TRBV7-2 and TRBJ2-7, with 7 bases matching TRBD1. This CDR3 spans 14 amino acids. V gave up 1 base and J gave up 5 bases; unmatched junction bases: 5. Germline CDR1 SGHTA, CDR2 FQGNSA. The chain's CDR3 is CASSLEQGSDEQYF. CDR3 bases: TGTGCCAGCAGCTTAGAACAGGGGAGCGACGAGCAGTACTTC.

The V gene is TRBV7-9, the J gene TRBJ1-2; D ambiguous. Trimming removed 2 bases from V and 3 bases from J, with 4 bases in between. CDR1 is SEHNR and CDR2 is FQNEAQ in the germline V gene (reference sequence). The CDR3 is 12 amino acids. The CDR3 bases are TGTGCCAGCAGCTTAAAGGACTATGGCTACACCTTC. Its translation: CASSLKDYGYTF.

The chain carries TRBV3-1 and TRBJ1-2; no reliable D call. The V end was cut by 0 bases, the J end by 1 base, with 0 bases between. This CDR3 spans 12 amino acids. From germline, CDR1 is LGHDT and CDR2 YNNKEL (reference sequence). CDR3 protein: CASSQDNYGYTF. In DNA form, the CDR3 reads TGTGCCAGCAGCCAAGATAACTATGGCTACACCTTC.

In the case of this clonotype: Compared with germline, one end of the junction differs, possibly owing to a read error. The chain carries TRBV6-1 and TRBJ2-5; TRBD1 matches 7 bases. The last part of the DNA fits TRBJ2-7 better; the J call may be wrong. The CDR3 has 12 amino acids. Germline loops: CDR1 MNHNS, CDR2 SASEGT. As DNA, the CDR3 is TGTGCCGGCAGTGACAGGGTCCACGAGCAGTACTTC. Translated: CAGSDRVHEQYF.

V and J are TRBV28 and TRBJ2-1, with D hard to call. Germline V gene data show CDR1 as MDHEN and CDR2 as SYDVKM. V shed 3 bases and J shed 4 bases, with 7 bases lying between them. The CDR3 extends over 13 amino acids. CDR3 sequence (DNA): TGTGCCAGCAGTTTGCCAGCTTACAATGAGCAGTTCTTC. Amino acid sequence: CASSLPAYNEQFF.